Below, one T cell receptor (beta chain) is given with its context. Antigen specificity is unknown. Profiled with immunoSEQ multiplex PCR; TCRdb holds only in-frame clones, not every one. The table lists millions of clones, about 95% of them singletons. This sample stems from a study of shared clonotypes between healthy human individuals. Overall study results and limits: Clonotypes shared by all four donors outscored non-shared clonotypes in generation probability. What limited the represented genetic and exposure-history diversity was the small number of donors.

V dropped 0 bases and J dropped 0 bases, with 11 bases sitting between them. The CDR3 sequence is 16 residues long. Germline V gives CDR1 SGHTA, CDR2 FQGTGA. Naive CD8 cells comprised CD45RO-negative, CCR7-positively selected cells, excluding terminally differentiated effector memory CD45RA+ cells. Donors had no recently reported acute infections or vaccinations and were HIV-negative. Only Caucasian adults living in Nashville, Tennessee made up the donor group. This sequence originates from a man aged 18 to 35 in good health. The chain combines TRBV7-3 with TRBJ1-2; weak D call: TRBD1 (6 bases). The material sequenced was naive CD8+ T cells sorted from blood. This CDR3 reads CASSLTPGHPNYGYTF. DNA of the CDR3: TGTGCCAGCAGCTTAACCCCGGGACACCCTAACTATGGCTACACCTTC.